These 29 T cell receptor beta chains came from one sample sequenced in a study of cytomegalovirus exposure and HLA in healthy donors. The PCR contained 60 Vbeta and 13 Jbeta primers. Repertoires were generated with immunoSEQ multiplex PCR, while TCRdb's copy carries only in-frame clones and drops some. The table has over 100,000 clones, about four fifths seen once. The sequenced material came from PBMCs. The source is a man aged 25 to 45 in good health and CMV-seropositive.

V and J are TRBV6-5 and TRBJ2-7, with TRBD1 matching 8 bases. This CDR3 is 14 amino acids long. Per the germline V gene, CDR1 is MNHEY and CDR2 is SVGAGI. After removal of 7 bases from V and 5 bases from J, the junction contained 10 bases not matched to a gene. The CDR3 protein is CASTKGQGINEQYF. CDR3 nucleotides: TGTGCCAGCACTAAAGGACAGGGAATAAACGAGCAGTACTTC.

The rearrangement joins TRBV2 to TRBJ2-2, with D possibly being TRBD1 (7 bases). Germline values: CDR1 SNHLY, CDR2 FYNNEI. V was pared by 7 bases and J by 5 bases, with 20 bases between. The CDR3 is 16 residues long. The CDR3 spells CASTRDGGTATGELFF. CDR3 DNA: TGTGCCAGCACCAGAGATGGGGGGACAGCGACCGGGGAGCTGTTTTTT.

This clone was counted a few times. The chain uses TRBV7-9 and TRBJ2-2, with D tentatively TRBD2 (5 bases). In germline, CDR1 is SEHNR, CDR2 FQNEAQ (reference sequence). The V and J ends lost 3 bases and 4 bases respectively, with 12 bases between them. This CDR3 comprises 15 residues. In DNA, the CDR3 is TGTGCCAGCAGCTTCCTCGGACTTGTCACCGGGGAGCTGTTTTTT. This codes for CASSFLGLVTGELFF.

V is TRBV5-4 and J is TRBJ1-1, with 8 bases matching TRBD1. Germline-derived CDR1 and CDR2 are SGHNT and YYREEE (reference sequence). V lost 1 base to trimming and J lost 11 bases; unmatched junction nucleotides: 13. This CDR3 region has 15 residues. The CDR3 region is CASSLKGQGDRSAFF. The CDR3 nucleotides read TGTGCCAGCAGCTTGAAAGGACAGGGTGACCGAAGTGCTTTCTTT.

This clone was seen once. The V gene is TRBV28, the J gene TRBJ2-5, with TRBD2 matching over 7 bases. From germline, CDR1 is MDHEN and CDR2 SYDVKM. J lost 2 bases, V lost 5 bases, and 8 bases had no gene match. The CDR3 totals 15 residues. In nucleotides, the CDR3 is TGTGCCAGCAGTGTGGGGGGGTTTCTTCAAGAGACCCAGTACTTC. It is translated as CASSVGGFLQETQYF. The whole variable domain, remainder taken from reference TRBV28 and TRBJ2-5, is DVKVTQSSRYLVKRTGEKVFLECVQDMDHENMFWYRQDPGLGLRLIYFSYDVKMKEKGDIPEGYSVSREKKERFSLILESASTNQTSMYLCASSVGGFLQETQYFGPGTRLLVL.

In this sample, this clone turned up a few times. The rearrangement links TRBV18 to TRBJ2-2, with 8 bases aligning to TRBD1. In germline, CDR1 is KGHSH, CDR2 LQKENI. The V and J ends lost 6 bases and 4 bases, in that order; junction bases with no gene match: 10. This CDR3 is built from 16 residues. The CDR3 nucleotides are TGTGCCAGCTCCCCTGGACAGGGTTGGACCACCGGGGAGCTGTTTTTT. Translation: CASSPGQGWTTGELFF.

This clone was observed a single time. The CDR3 DNA reads as TGTGCCATCAGGAAACAGGGTATGGGGGATTCACCCCTCCACTTT. It is translated as CAIRKQGMGDSPLHF. V is TRBV10-3 and J is TRBJ1-6; D is possibly TRBD1 (6 bases). This CDR3 has 15 residues. Germline lookup yields CDR1 ENHRY and CDR2 SYGVKD. Deletions cut 6 bases from V and 8 bases from J, with 17 bases between.

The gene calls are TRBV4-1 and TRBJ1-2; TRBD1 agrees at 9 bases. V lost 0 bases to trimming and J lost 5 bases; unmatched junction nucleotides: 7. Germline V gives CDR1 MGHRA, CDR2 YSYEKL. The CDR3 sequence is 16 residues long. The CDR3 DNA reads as TGCGCCAGCAGCCAAGAGGACAGGGGCGATTATTATGGCTACACCTTC. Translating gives CASSQEDRGDYYGYTF.

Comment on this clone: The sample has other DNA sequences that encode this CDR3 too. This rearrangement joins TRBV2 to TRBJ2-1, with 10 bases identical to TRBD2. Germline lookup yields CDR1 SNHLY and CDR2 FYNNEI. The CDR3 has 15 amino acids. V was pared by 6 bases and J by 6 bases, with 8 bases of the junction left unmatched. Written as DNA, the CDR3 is TGTGCCAGCAGCCGAAGCGGGGGGGCTTTCAATGAGCAGTTCTTC. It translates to CASSRSGGAFNEQFF.

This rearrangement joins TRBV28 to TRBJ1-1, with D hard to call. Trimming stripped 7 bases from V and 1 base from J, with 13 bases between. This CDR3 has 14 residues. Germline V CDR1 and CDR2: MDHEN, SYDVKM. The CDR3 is CASTWAPRNTEAFF. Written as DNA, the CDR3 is TGTGCCAGCACCTGGGCCCCTCGGAACACTGAAGCTTTCTTT.

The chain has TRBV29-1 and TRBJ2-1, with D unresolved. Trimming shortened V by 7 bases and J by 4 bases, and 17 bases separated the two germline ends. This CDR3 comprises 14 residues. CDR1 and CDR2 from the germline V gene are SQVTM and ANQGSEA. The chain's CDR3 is CSAAVRTRYNEQFF. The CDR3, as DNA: TGCAGCGCAGCCGTCCGTACGAGGTACAATGAGCAGTTCTTC.

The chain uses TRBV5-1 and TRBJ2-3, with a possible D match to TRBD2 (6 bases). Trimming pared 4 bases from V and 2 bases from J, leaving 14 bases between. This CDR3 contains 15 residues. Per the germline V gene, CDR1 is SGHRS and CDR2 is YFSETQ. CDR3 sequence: CASSPLGGYTDTQYF. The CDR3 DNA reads TGCGCCAGCAGCCCGCTGGGGGGATACACAGATACGCAGTATTTT.

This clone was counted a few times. The CDR3 reads CASSEEIAGYNEQFF. The CDR3 DNA reads as TGTGCCAGCAGTGAAGAGATAGCAGGGTATAATGAGCAGTTCTTC. V gene TRBV6-1 combines with J gene TRBJ2-1; weak D call: TRBD1 (5 bases). CDR1 is MNHNS and CDR2 is SASEGT in the germline V gene. Between the trimmed V and J ends, which lost 1 base and 7 bases, there was a span of 14 bases. The CDR3 spans 15 residues.

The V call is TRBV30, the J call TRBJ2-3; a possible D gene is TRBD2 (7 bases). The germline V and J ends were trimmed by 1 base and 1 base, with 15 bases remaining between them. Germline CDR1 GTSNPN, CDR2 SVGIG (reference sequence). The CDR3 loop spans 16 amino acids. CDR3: CAWSDGGLAGTDTQYF. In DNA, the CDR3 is TGTGCCTGGAGTGATGGGGGGCTAGCGGGCACAGATACGCAGTATTTT.

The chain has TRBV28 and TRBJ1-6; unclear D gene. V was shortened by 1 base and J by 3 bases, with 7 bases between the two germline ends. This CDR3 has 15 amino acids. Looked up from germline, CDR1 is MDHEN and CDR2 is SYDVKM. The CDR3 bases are TGTGCCAGCAGTTTATACAGAATCTATAATTCACCCCTCCACTTT. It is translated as CASSLYRIYNSPLHF.

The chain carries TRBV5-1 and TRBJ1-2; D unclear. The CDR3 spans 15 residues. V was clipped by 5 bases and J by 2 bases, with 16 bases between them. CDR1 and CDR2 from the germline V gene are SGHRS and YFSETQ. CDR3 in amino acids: CASRSDPGPNYGYTF. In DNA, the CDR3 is TGCGCCAGCAGGTCAGACCCGGGTCCCAACTATGGCTACACCTTC.

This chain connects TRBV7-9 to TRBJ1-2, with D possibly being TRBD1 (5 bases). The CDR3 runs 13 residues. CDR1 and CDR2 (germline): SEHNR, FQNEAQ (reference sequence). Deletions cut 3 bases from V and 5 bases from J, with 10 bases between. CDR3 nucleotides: TGTGCCAGCAGCTTGAATCGGGGGTATGGCTACACCTTC. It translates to CASSLNRGYGYTF.

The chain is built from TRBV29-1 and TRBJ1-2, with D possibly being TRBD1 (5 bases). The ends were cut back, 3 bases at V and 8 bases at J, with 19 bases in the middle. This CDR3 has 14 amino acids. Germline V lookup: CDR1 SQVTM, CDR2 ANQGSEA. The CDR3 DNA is TGCAGCGTTGACCGATCCGGGGGACCGGAGGGCTACACCTTC. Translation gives CSVDRSGGPEGYTF.

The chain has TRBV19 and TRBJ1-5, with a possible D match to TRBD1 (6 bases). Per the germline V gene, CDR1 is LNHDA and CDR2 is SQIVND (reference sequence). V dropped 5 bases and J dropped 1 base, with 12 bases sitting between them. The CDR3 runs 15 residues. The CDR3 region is CASSARGSSNQPQHF. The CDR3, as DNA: TGTGCCAGTAGTGCCAGGGGTTCGAGCAATCAGCCCCAGCATTTT.

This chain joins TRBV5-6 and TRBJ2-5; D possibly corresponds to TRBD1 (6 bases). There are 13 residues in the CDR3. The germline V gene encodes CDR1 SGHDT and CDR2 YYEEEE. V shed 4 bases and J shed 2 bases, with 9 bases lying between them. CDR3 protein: CASSPGEQETQYF. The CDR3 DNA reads TGTGCCAGCAGCCCAGGGGAGCAAGAGACCCAGTACTTC.

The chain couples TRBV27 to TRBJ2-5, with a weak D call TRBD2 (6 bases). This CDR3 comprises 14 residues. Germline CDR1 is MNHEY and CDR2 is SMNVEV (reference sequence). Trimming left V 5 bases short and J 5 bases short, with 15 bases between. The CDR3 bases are TGTGCCAGCAGTGTCCGCGGGACCCGGGAGACCCAGTACTTC. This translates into CASSVRGTRETQYF.

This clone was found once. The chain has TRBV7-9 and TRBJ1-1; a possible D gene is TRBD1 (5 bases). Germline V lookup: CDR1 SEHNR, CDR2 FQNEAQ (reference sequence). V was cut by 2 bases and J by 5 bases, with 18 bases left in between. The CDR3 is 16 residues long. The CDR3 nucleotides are TGTGCCAGCAGCTTACTACAGGTGTCACGGAAGACTGAAGCTTTCTTT. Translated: CASSLLQVSRKTEAFF. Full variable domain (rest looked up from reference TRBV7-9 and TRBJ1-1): DTGVSQNPRHKITKRGQNVTFRCDPISEHNRLYWYRQTLGQGPEFLTYFQNEAQLEKSRLLSDRFSAERPKGSFSTLEIQRTEQGDSAMYLCASSLLQVSRKTEAFFGQGTRLTVV.

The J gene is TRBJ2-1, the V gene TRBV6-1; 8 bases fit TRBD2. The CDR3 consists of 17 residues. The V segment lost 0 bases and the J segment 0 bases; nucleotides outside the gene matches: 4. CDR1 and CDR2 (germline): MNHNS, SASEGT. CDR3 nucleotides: TGTGCCAGCAGTGAAGCCGGGGGGGCCCTCTCCTACAATGAGCAGTTCTTC. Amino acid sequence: CASSEAGGALSYNEQFF.

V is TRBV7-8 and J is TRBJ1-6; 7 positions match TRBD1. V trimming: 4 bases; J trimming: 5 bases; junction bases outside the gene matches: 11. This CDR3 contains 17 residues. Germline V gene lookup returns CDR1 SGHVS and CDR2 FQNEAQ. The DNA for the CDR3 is TGTGCCAGCAGCTCACGGACAGGAAGCCTGAATAATTCACCCCTCCACTTT. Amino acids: CASSSRTGSLNNSPLHF.

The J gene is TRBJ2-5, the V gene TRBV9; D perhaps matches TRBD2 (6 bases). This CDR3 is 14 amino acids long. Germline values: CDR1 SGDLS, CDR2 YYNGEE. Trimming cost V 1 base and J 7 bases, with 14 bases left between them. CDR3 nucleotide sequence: TGTGCCAGCAGCGTAATTTCTGGAGCGGGGACCCAGTACTTC. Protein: CASSVISGAGTQYF.

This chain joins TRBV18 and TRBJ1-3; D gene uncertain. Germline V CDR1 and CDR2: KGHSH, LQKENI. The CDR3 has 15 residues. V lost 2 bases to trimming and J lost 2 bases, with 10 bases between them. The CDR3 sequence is CASSPLGRTGNTIYF. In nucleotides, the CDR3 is TGTGCCAGCTCACCATTGGGCAGAACTGGAAACACCATATATTTT.

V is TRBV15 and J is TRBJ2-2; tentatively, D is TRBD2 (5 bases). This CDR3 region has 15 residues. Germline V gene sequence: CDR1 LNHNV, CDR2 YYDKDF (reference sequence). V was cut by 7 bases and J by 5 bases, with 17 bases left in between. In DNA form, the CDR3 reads TGTGCCACCACCCGGGGTCCGAGAGGGACCGGGGAGCTGTTTTTT. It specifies CATTRGPRGTGELFF.

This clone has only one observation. The CDR3 region has the DNA TGTGCCAGCTCCCAGGGAGGGTTGGGTCAGCCCCAGCATTTT. Translation: CASSQGGLGQPQHF. This rearrangement joins TRBV18 to TRBJ1-5; tentatively, D is TRBD1 (5 bases). CDR3 size: 14 residues. Looked up from germline, CDR1 is KGHSH and CDR2 is LQKENI. The V gene lost 6 bases and the J gene lost 6 bases, with 15 bases spanning the gap.

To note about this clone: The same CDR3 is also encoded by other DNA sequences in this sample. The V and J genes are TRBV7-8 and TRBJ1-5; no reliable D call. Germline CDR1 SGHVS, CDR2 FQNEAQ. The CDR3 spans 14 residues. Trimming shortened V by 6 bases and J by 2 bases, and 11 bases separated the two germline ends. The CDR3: CASRITPGNQPQHF. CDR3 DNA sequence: TGTGCCAGCAGGATTACTCCGGGCAATCAGCCCCAGCATTTT.